This TCR beta chain was recorded in a study of T cell clones after liver transplantation. At the level of the study: TCRbeta sequencing after a pre-transplant mixed lymphocyte reaction identified graft-donor-reactive clones, later tracked in post-transplant blood. Subjects received no induction therapy and standard immunosuppression until randomization at 12-24 months post-transplant.

Germline CDR1 reads LNHNV; CDR2 reads YYDKDF (reference sequence). The CDR3 covers 18 residues. Trimming took off 0 bases at V and 1 base at J, with 18 bases between the two ends. Study conclusions and caveats: Compared with third party-reactive sequences, donor-reactive ones declined more, independent of withdrawal success. Graft donor-reactive T cells possibly entered the graft instead of undergoing deletion.

As regards this clone: The target antigen is unknown.

TCRdb's table, derived via immunoSEQ multiplex PCR, lists solely in-frame clones and lacks some. The table lists fewer than 7,000 clones, 79% of them singletons, with 37% in the top ten. The clonotype comes from a human patient who received a liver transplant. T cells may partly derive from the graft donor. The V gene is TRBV15, the J gene TRBJ1-1, with unresolved D. Material: CD8+ T cells from blood, obtained 24 months after liver transplant. The CDR3 here is CATSRDSGPLRGNTEAFF. CDR3 in DNA: TGTGCCACCAGCAGAGATTCAGGCCCTCTAAGAGGGAACACTGAAGCTTTCTTT.